Shown below are 23 T cell receptor beta chains from a single sample sequenced in a study of T cells of healthy individuals. Using its own MiXCR run on the 5' RACE reads, TCRdb lists one record per CDR3 protein. The profile covers around 83,000 distinct CDR3 sequences, with approximately 5.4% appearing a single time and 7.5% to 8% taken by the ten largest. These receptor sequences come from a female donor in good health.

The chain employs TRBV7-9 and TRBJ1-1; D is uncertain. This CDR3 is 12 amino acids long. V was cut by 2 bases and J by 4 bases, with 5 bases left in between. Germline lookup yields CDR1 SEHNR and CDR2 FQNEAQ (reference sequence). The CDR3 region has the DNA TGTGCCAGCAGCTTAATAGGCACTGAAGCTTTCTTT. This sequence encodes CASSLIGTEAFF.

For the CDR3, the DNA is TGTGCCAGCAGCTTTGACGGTTACAATCAGCCCCAGCATTTT. Encoded protein: CASSFDGYNQPQHF. This chain joins TRBV7-9 and TRBJ1-5, with unresolved D. The ends were cut back, 3 bases at V and 3 bases at J, with 9 bases in the middle. The CDR3 extends over 14 amino acids. The germline CDR1 and CDR2 sequences are SEHNR and FQNEAQ (reference sequence). Full variable domain (missing parts from reference TRBV7-9 and TRBJ1-5): DTGVSQNPRHKITKRGQNVTFRCDPISEHNRLYWYRQTLGQGPEFLTYFQNEAQLEKSRLLSDRFSAERPKGSFSTLEIQRTEQGDSAMYLCASSFDGYNQPQHFGDGTRLSIL.

There are a few counts of this clonotype. CDR3: CASSYSLTGLAGTDTQYF. CDR3 nucleotides: TGTGCCAGCAGTTACTCGTTGACGGGACTAGCGGGGACAGATACGCAGTATTTT. V gene TRBV6-6 combines with J gene TRBJ2-3; 13 bases map to TRBD2. Germline V gives CDR1 MNHNY, CDR2 SVGAGI (reference sequence). The CDR3 is made up of 18 amino acids. The junction had 6 bases not matched to a gene; V was cut back by 0 bases and J by 3 bases.

In this sample, this clonotype turned up a few times. The chain couples TRBV7-8 to TRBJ2-2; TRBD2 aligns across 9 bases. The germline V gene has CDR1 SGHVS and CDR2 FQNEAQ. CDR3 length: 19 residues. The junction had 13 bases not matched to a gene; V was cut back by 5 bases and J by 0 bases. In nucleotides, the CDR3 is TGTGCCAGCAGCCCCCTAGGGTACAGCGGGAGGACGAACACCGGGGAGCTGTTTTTT. Its protein is CASSPLGYSGRTNTGELFF.

This clonotype was seen many times. This chain joins TRBV20-1 and TRBJ1-1; the D is unclear. The CDR3 covers 10 residues. Germline V CDR1 and CDR2: DFQATT, SNEGSKA (reference sequence). Trimming shortened V by 6 bases and J by 7 bases, and 9 bases separated the two germline ends. DNA of the CDR3: TGCAGTGCCGAGATCTATGAAGCTTTCTTT. Residues: CSAEIYEAFF.

This clonotype was seen many times. The chain joins TRBV6-5 to TRBJ1-1; 7 nucleotides agree with TRBD1. Germline CDR1 MNHEY, CDR2 SVGAGI. The CDR3 sequence is 17 residues long. With V trimmed by 6 bases and J by 0 bases, 13 bases remained unmatched. The CDR3 nucleotides are TGTGCCAGCAGCCAACCTCTCACAGGGGATTTGAACACTGAAGCTTTCTTT. It is translated as CASSQPLTGDLNTEAFF.

In its sample, this clonotype was seen a few times. The rearrangement uses TRBV4-1 and TRBJ1-3, with D possibly matching TRBD1 (5 bases). V lost 1 base and J 5 bases, leaving 18 bases between the germline ends. CDR1 and CDR2 from the germline V gene are MGHRA and YSYEKL. The CDR3 spans 17 residues. The CDR3 DNA reads TGCGCCAGCAGCCAAGTGATACCCTCCAGGGAGAGAAACACCATATATTTT. Protein: CASSQVIPSRERNTIYF.

The V and J genes are TRBV28 and TRBJ2-6; the D gene is possibly TRBD1 (5 bases). The CDR3 extends over 15 amino acids. Trimming stripped 3 bases from V and 0 bases from J, with 6 bases between. CDR1 is MDHEN, CDR2 SYDVKM, per germline. CDR3 DNA: TGTGCCAGCAGTTTTACAGGCTCTGGGGCCAACGTCCTGACTTTC. It codes for CASSFTGSGANVLTF.

This clonotype was recorded many times. This chain connects TRBV7-2 to TRBJ2-1; possibly TRBD2 for D (6 bases). Deletions cut 0 bases from V and 3 bases from J, with 9 bases between. The CDR3 runs 15 residues. Germline V CDR1 and CDR2: SGHTA, FQGNSA. CDR3 in amino acids: CASSLARTIYNEQFF. CDR3 DNA: TGTGCCAGCAGCTTAGCTCGGACTATCTACAATGAGCAGTTCTTC.

This clonotype was counted many times. V usage is TRBV20-1 and J usage is TRBJ2-7, with TRBD2 as a possible D gene (6 bases). Germline V gene lookup returns CDR1 DFQATT and CDR2 SNEGSKA (reference sequence). The V end lost 0 bases, the J end lost 6 bases, and 15 bases lay between the germline ends. This CDR3 has 14 residues. CDR3 sequence: CSARDLGGIGEQYF. CDR3 coding DNA: TGCAGTGCTAGAGATCTAGGAGGGATCGGCGAGCAGTACTTC.

This clonotype occurred many times. The chain carries TRBV20-1 and TRBJ2-1, with 7 bases matching TRBD2. The germline CDR1 and CDR2 sequences are DFQATT and SNEGSKA (reference sequence). With 6 bases clipped from V and 6 bases from J, the junction kept 11 bases outside the gene matches. There are 14 residues in the CDR3. CDR3 protein: CSADFYWEGNEQFF. The CDR3 DNA follows: TGCAGTGCCGACTTTTACTGGGAGGGCAATGAGCAGTTCTTC.

The chain joins TRBV5-6 to TRBJ1-2, with D unclear. Trimming removed 3 bases from V and 6 bases from J, with 9 bases in between. Germline V gene lookup returns CDR1 SGHDT and CDR2 YYEEEE. This CDR3 is 12 amino acids long. The CDR3 here is CASSSGVDGYTF. The CDR3 DNA reads as TGTGCCAGCAGCTCCGGTGTTGATGGCTACACCTTC.

This clonotype has just a few counts. The V gene is TRBV2, the J gene TRBJ2-7, with TRBD1 identical over 9 bases. In germline, CDR1 is SNHLY, CDR2 FYNNEI. Unmatched junction bases numbered 8, after V lost 9 bases and J lost 5 bases. The CDR3 sequence is 13 residues long. For the CDR3, the DNA is TGTGCCAGGACAAAACAGGGGGCGGACGAGCAGTACTTC. Translated: CARTKQGADEQYF.

This rearrangement joins TRBV6-2 or TRBV6-3 to TRBJ1-1, with 8 bases lining up with TRBD1. Trimming removed 2 bases from V and 2 bases from J; junction bases left unmatched: 7. The CDR3 loop spans 16 amino acids. Per the germline V gene, CDR1 is MNHEY and CDR2 is SVGEGT. CDR3 protein: CASSYKEDRVNTEAFF. DNA for the CDR3: TGTGCCAGCAGTTACAAAGAGGACAGGGTCAACACTGAAGCTTTCTTT.

This clonotype was counted ten times or more. The chain recombines TRBV28 with TRBJ2-1, with 9 bases matching TRBD1. V lost 2 bases to trimming and J lost 7 bases; unmatched junction nucleotides: 9. This CDR3 is 16 amino acids long. The germline CDR1 and CDR2 sequences are MDHEN and SYDVKM. The CDR3 nucleotides are TGTGCCAGCAGTTTAACCCCGGACAGGGGATGGAATGAGCAGTTCTTC. Translating gives CASSLTPDRGWNEQFF.

Ten or more counts support this clonotype. The chain has TRBV25-1 and TRBJ2-3, with D perhaps TRBD2 (6 bases). V was cut by 4 bases and J by 9 bases, with 17 bases left in between. Germline values: CDR1 MGHDK, CDR2 SYGVNS. The CDR3 has 14 residues. CDR3 DNA: TGTGCCAGCAGTGCCCACGGGTATGGGGGGACGCAGTATTTT. Protein product: CASSAHGYGGTQYF.

The sample holds many counts of this clonotype. DNA of the CDR3: TGTGCCAGCAGCCTCCGGGGACTAGCGGGAGAAGAGCAGTTCTTC. Protein: CASSLRGLAGEEQFF. This chain links TRBV7-2 with TRBJ2-1; TRBD2 aligns across 14 bases. Germline CDR1 SGHTA, CDR2 FQGNSA. The J segment lost 10 bases and the V segment lost 5 bases, leaving 7 bases of the junction unmatched. CDR3 length: 15 residues.

This clonotype was seen repeatedly, ten times or more. The V call is TRBV18, the J call TRBJ1-1; D gene ambiguous. Trimming left V 3 bases short and J 1 base short, with 6 bases between. The germline CDR1 and CDR2 sequences are KGHSH and LQKENI. The CDR3 has 13 amino acids. The DNA of the CDR3 is TGTGCCAGCTCACCCGTCGGGAACACTGAAGCTTTCTTT. Protein sequence: CASSPVGNTEAFF.

This clonotype was found many times. The chain couples TRBV2 to TRBJ2-7; TRBD1 is a possible D gene (6 bases). Germline lookup yields CDR1 SNHLY and CDR2 FYNNEI. The length of the CDR3 is 14 residues. Between the trimmed V and J ends, which lost 3 bases and 4 bases, there was a span of 13 bases. The CDR3 DNA sequence: TGTGCCAGCAGTGAGCACAGGGAAGGGTACGAGCAGTACTTC. It is translated as CASSEHREGYEQYF.

This clonotype was recorded many times. The chain's CDR3 is CASSLEYEQYF. In nucleotides, the CDR3 is TGTGCCAGCTCCCTGGAGTACGAGCAGTACTTC. The chain joins TRBV18 to TRBJ2-7; D gene uncertain. The V gene's germline CDR1 is KGHSH and CDR2 LQKENI. V gave up 6 bases and J gave up 4 bases, with 7 bases separating them. The CDR3 contains 11 residues. The full variable domain, in which reference TRBV18 and TRBJ2-7 provide the parts outside the CDR3, is NAGVMQNPRHLVRRRGQEARLRCSPMKGHSHVYWYRQLPEEGLKFMVYLQKENIIDESGMPKERFSAEFPKEGPSILRIQQVVRGDSAAYFCASSLEYEQYFGPGTRLTVT.

This clonotype was observed at least ten times. The V and J genes are TRBV7-2 and TRBJ2-1; no firm D call. V lost 3 bases to trimming and J lost 6 bases, with 15 bases between them. This CDR3 is 15 amino acids long. Germline CDR1 and CDR2: SGHTA and FQGNSA. The CDR3 nucleotides are TGTGCCAGCAGCTTCGACCTACGGAGAACCAATGAGCAGTTCTTC. Amino acids: CASSFDLRRTNEQFF. The full variable domain, in which reference TRBV7-2 and TRBJ2-1 provide the parts outside the CDR3, is GAGVSQSPSNKVTEKGKDVELRCDPISGHTALYWYRQSLGQGLEFLIYFQGNSAPDKSGLPSDRFSAERTGGSVSTLTIQRTQQEDSAVYLCASSFDLRRTNEQFFGPGTRLTVL.

This sequence joins TRBV27 and TRBJ1-4; no reliable D call. Germline values: CDR1 MNHEY, CDR2 SMNVEV (reference sequence). V was pared by 5 bases and J by 12 bases, with 16 bases between. CDR3 length equals 13 residues. The CDR3: CASSPRRLTELFF. The CDR3 nucleotides read TGTGCCAGCAGTCCCCGGAGACTAACGGAACTGTTTTTT.

In its sample, this clonotype was seen a few times. The J gene is TRBJ2-3, the V gene TRBV12-3 or TRBV12-4; D remains unclear. There are 12 residues in the CDR3. The V and J ends lost 5 bases and 6 bases respectively, with 9 bases between them. The CDR3 DNA sequence: TGTGCCAGCAGTGTGGGGTCGGATACGCAGTATTTT. As protein: CASSVGSDTQYF.